Following are 30 T cell receptor beta chains from one sample sequenced in a study of shared clonotypes between healthy human individuals (dated by TCRdb to 2018 to 2021). For the CD8 naive samples, CD45RO-negative cells were positively selected for CCR7, yielding a CD45RA+CCR7+ population from which TemRA cells were excluded. The method behind the library was the immunoSEQ multiplex PCR assay. As stored in TCRdb, this immuneACCESS dataset retains in-frame rearrangements with V and J assigned. A fraction of the clones does not appear; measured against another copy, unresolved V genes explain less than half of the discrepancy, and the remainder lacks a known reason. In all, the sample holds roughly 2.1 million clones, and more than 85% of those were seen once. Of the sample, 1.7% falls within the top ten clones. The sequencing sample was made of naive CD8+ T cells from PBMCs. Interpreted using the paper, the cell subset or site label stands for: CD45RA+CCR7+. The origin of the receptors is a man aged 18 to 29 in good health. Some clones in this sample may be carry-over from other donors' samples.

This clone has only one observation. V usage is TRBV7-9 and J usage is TRBJ2-2; D is possibly TRBD1 (6 bases). This CDR3 is built from 18 residues. Germline-derived CDR1 and CDR2 are SEHNR and FQNEAQ (reference sequence). The V gene lost 7 bases and the J gene lost 1 base, with 22 bases spanning the gap. The CDR3, as DNA: TGTGCCAGCAACTACCTCCTCGGTCGGGACAAGAACACCGGGGAGCTGTTTTTT. This gives the protein CASNYLLGRDKNTGELFF.

The chain uses TRBV19 and TRBJ2-6, with 7 nucleotides matching TRBD1. After removal of 6 bases from V and 2 bases from J, the junction contained 4 bases not matched to a gene. Germline lookup yields CDR1 LNHDA and CDR2 SQIVND (reference sequence). The CDR3 totals 15 residues. For the CDR3, the DNA is TGTGCCAGTAGCCTTAGGGGGCCTGGGGCCAACGTCCTGACTTTC. Amino acids: CASSLRGPGANVLTF.

This clone was counted once. The CDR3 bases are TGTGCCACCCGGGACAGGGGAGGCGAGCAGTACTTC. Its translation: CATRDRGGEQYF. The V and J genes are TRBV10-3 and TRBJ2-7, with 10 nucleotides matching TRBD1. Germline CDR1 is ENHRY and CDR2 is SYGVKD. The junction had 6 bases not matched to a gene; V was cut back by 10 bases and J by 6 bases. CDR3 length equals 12 residues.

This clone occurred once. The chain carries TRBV19 and TRBJ2-7; 7 nucleotides match TRBD2. The length of the CDR3 is 16 residues. Germline CDR1 LNHDA, CDR2 SQIVND (reference sequence). The V segment lost 0 bases and the J segment 2 bases; nucleotides outside the gene matches: 7. CDR3 DNA: TGTGCCAGTAGTATAGATCGGCTAGCGGCCACCTACGAGCAGTACTTC. The encoded protein is CASSIDRLAATYEQYF. Using reference TRBV19 and TRBJ2-7 for the parts outside the CDR3, the full variable domain is DGGITQSPKYLFRKEGQNVTLSCEQNLNHDAMYWYRQDPGQGLRLIYYSQIVNDFQKGDIAEGYSVSREKKESFPLTVTSAQKNPTAFYLCASSIDRLAATYEQYFGPGTRLTVT.

The chain links TRBV2 to TRBJ2-7, with 8 bases matching TRBD1. CDR3 length: 15 amino acids. The germline V gene has CDR1 SNHLY and CDR2 FYNNEI. J gave up 2 bases and V 6 bases, and 9 bases lay outside the gene matches. The CDR3 nucleotides are TGTGCCAGCAGGGTAGGGACAGGTCAGCCCTACGAGCAGTACTTC. The encoded protein is CASRVGTGQPYEQYF.

V is TRBV27 and J is TRBJ2-7; possible D gene TRBD1, 5 bases. This CDR3 contains 12 residues. The ends were cut back, 7 bases at V and 1 base at J, with 8 bases in the middle. Germline-derived CDR1 and CDR2 are MNHEY and SMNVEV (reference sequence). CDR3 sequence reads: CASKTESYEQYF. As DNA, the CDR3 is TGTGCCAGCAAGACAGAATCCTACGAGCAGTACTTC.

This chain connects TRBV7-9 to TRBJ1-2; a possible D gene is TRBD1 (6 bases). Trimming removed 5 bases at V and 3 bases at J, with 22 bases between. The CDR3 length is 17 residues. Germline loops: CDR1 SEHNR, CDR2 FQNEAQ (reference sequence). DNA for the CDR3: TGTGCCAGCAGCGCACACGGGGGTAACAGGGTCGACTATGGCTACACCTTC. Protein product: CASSAHGGNRVDYGYTF.

V usage is TRBV29-1 and J usage is TRBJ2-2; D is possibly TRBD1 (6 bases). CDR1 and CDR2 from the germline V gene are SQVTM and ANQGSEA. V lost 5 bases and J lost 2, with 24 bases in between. This CDR3 is built from 18 residues. CDR3 protein: CSVNRPSSGHFNTGELFF. CDR3 bases: TGCAGCGTTAACCGACCCAGCTCGGGACACTTTAACACCGGGGAGCTGTTTTTT.

The chain has TRBV6-5 and TRBJ2-5, with D possibly being TRBD2 (5 bases). Between the trimmed V and J ends, which lost 2 bases and 5 bases, there was a span of 18 bases. Germline V gene data show CDR1 as MNHEY and CDR2 as SVGAGI. CDR3 length: 16 residues. The CDR3 coding sequence is TGTGCCAGCAGTTACGTCGCCGGGCGCGGGTGGGAGACCCAGTACTTC. Its translation: CASSYVAGRGWETQYF.

On this clone itself: Different DNA sequences within this sample yield the same CDR3. The V and J genes are TRBV28 and TRBJ2-7, with D unclear. CDR3 size: 14 residues. V lost 2 bases and J lost 1, with 9 bases in between. The germline V gene has CDR1 MDHEN and CDR2 SYDVKM. The CDR3 protein is CASSLIFGSYEQYF. DNA of the CDR3: TGTGCCAGCAGTTTAATATTCGGTTCCTACGAGCAGTACTTC.

The chain employs TRBV27 and TRBJ2-2; no clear D gene. This CDR3 contains 12 residues. V lost 8 bases and J lost 6, with 10 bases in between. Germline V gives CDR1 MNHEY, CDR2 SMNVEV (reference sequence). Here the CDR3 reads CASETLAGELFF. In DNA, the CDR3 is TGTGCCAGCGAGACGCTGGCCGGGGAGCTGTTTTTT.

The V gene is TRBV2, the J gene TRBJ2-7; D is ambiguous. Germline assignment: CDR1 SNHLY and CDR2 FYNNEI. The CDR3 runs 14 residues. V was shortened by 7 bases and J by 0 bases, with 13 bases between the two germline ends. DNA for the CDR3: TGTGCCAGCATTAACACCGACAACTCCTACGAGCAGTACTTC. Translating gives CASINTDNSYEQYF.

This clone was observed once. The rearrangement links TRBV2 to TRBJ1-2; D perhaps matches TRBD1 (5 bases). This CDR3 spans 10 amino acids. The V end was cut by 8 bases, the J end by 8 bases, with 9 bases between. The germline V gene encodes CDR1 SNHLY and CDR2 FYNNEI. This CDR3 reads CASRDLGYTF. As DNA, the CDR3 is TGTGCCAGCCGGGACCTCGGCTACACCTTC.

The chain couples TRBV28 to TRBJ1-2; 7 nucleotides match TRBD1. This CDR3 is 16 amino acids long. Germline CDR1 MDHEN, CDR2 SYDVKM. Losses at the gene ends were 9 bases for V and 5 bases for J; bases not matched to a gene: 18. CDR3 sequence: CASYTPGQLSLYGYTF. The CDR3 DNA follows: TGTGCCAGTTACACTCCGGGACAGCTATCACTATATGGCTACACCTTC.

The chain recombines TRBV27 with TRBJ1-4; TRBD1 might be the D (5 bases). This CDR3 has 16 residues. Germline CDR1 is MNHEY and CDR2 is SMNVEV (reference sequence). V was clipped by 6 bases and J by 1 base, with 15 bases between them. The CDR3 loop is CASSRGTGGTNEKLFF. Here the CDR3 DNA reads TGTGCCAGCAGCCGAGGGACGGGGGGAACTAATGAAAAACTGTTTTTT.

CDR3 loop: CASSSRLAGSYEQYF. The CDR3 DNA reads as TGTGCCAGCAGTTCGAGACTAGCGGGTTCCTACGAGCAGTACTTC. This chain joins TRBV28 and TRBJ2-7, with 10 bases that match TRBD2. Germline V gene data show CDR1 as MDHEN and CDR2 as SYDVKM. Trimming at V came to 4 bases and at J to 1 base, leaving 4 bases not matched to a gene. The CDR3 length is 15 residues.

The rearrangement uses TRBV7-9 and TRBJ1-3; TRBD1 aligns across 7 bases. Trimming removed 5 bases from V and 0 bases from J; junction bases left unmatched: 10. CDR1 is SEHNR and CDR2 is FQNEAQ in the germline V gene (reference sequence). The CDR3 spans 17 residues. The CDR3 region is CASSQTGPQSSGNTIYF. Here the CDR3 DNA reads TGTGCCAGCAGCCAGACAGGGCCCCAGAGCTCTGGAAACACCATATATTTT.

The chain recombines TRBV5-1 with TRBJ2-6; D is unresolved. Germline values: CDR1 SGHRS, CDR2 YFSETQ. CDR3 length equals 16 residues. Trimming cost V 5 bases and J 0 bases, with 12 bases left between them. The CDR3 DNA sequence: TGCGCCAGCAGGACGGACGGGCTCTCTGGGGCCAACGTCCTGACTTTC. It codes for CASRTDGLSGANVLTF.

The J gene is TRBJ2-3, the V gene TRBV28; D tentatively reads TRBD1 or TRBD2 (5 bases each). The CDR3 has 17 residues. The V gene lost 6 bases and the J gene lost 0 bases, with 19 bases spanning the gap. Germline CDR1 is MDHEN and CDR2 is SYDVKM. The CDR3 bases are TGTGCCAGCAGCGCGTGGGGGAGAGGACTCAGCACAGATACGCAGTATTTT. This codes for CASSAWGRGLSTDTQYF.

The rearrangement joins TRBV6-4 to TRBJ2-3; 10 bases line up with TRBD1. The CDR3 loop spans 15 amino acids. The trim removed 6 bases at V and 4 bases at J, leaving 7 bases unmatched. Germline loops: CDR1 MRHNA, CDR2 SNTAGT. CDR3 sequence (DNA): TGTGCCAGCAGGGCTCCGACAGGGGGCCCAGATACGCAGTATTTT. Its translation is CASRAPTGGPDTQYF.

The rearrangement uses TRBV28 and TRBJ2-2; 9 bases are shared with TRBD1. V gave up 3 bases and J gave up 1 base; unmatched junction bases: 0. Germline values: CDR1 MDHEN, CDR2 SYDVKM. The CDR3 covers 15 residues. CDR3 residues: CASSLDRGNTGELFF. The CDR3 region has the DNA TGTGCCAGCAGTTTGGACAGGGGGAACACCGGGGAGCTGTTTTTT. Full variable domain (missing parts from reference TRBV28 and TRBJ2-2): DVKVTQSSRYLVKRTGEKVFLECVQDMDHENMFWYRQDPGLGLRLIYFSYDVKMKEKGDIPEGYSVSREKKERFSLILESASTNQTSMYLCASSLDRGNTGELFFGEGSRLTVL.

The chain recombines TRBV7-2 with TRBJ2-7; a possible D gene is TRBD1 (5 bases). Germline V gene sequence: CDR1 SGHTA, CDR2 FQGNSA. V gave up 4 bases and J gave up 4 bases, with 14 bases separating them. There are 14 residues in the CDR3. CDR3 DNA: TGTGCCAGCAGCTCACTTCGGACACCTTACGAGCAGTACTTC. Its protein is CASSSLRTPYEQYF.

This clone was counted between two and nine times. The sample holds other DNA sequences that translate to the same CDR3. The chain uses TRBV27 and TRBJ2-7; 9 bases map to TRBD1. The germline V gene has CDR1 MNHEY and CDR2 SMNVEV (reference sequence). Germline trimming cut 2 bases from V and 1 base from J; bases unmatched to any gene: 0. The CDR3 is 14 amino acids. Written as DNA, the CDR3 is TGTGCCAGCAGTTTAGGGACAGGGTCCTACGAGCAGTACTTC. This encodes CASSLGTGSYEQYF.

The CDR3 spells CASSVGTALSTDTQYF. The DNA for the CDR3 is TGTGCCAGCAGCGTAGGGACAGCCCTTAGCACAGATACGCAGTATTTT. J is TRBJ2-3 and V is TRBV5-4, with 7 bases fitting TRBD1. J gave up 0 bases and V 4 bases, and 8 bases lay outside the gene matches. The CDR3 extends over 16 amino acids. The germline gives CDR1 SGHNT, CDR2 YYREEE (reference sequence).

V usage is TRBV27 and J usage is TRBJ2-1; 9 bases agree with TRBD2. The CDR3 is 15 residues long. CDR1 is MNHEY and CDR2 is SMNVEV in the germline V gene (reference sequence). Trimming took 6 bases from V and 3 from J; bases not matched to a gene: 6. CDR3 protein: CASSQGLARYNEQFF. The CDR3, as DNA: TGTGCCAGCAGCCAGGGACTAGCCCGCTACAATGAGCAGTTCTTC.

This chain links TRBV9 with TRBJ2-1, with TRBD2 matching over 11 bases. Germline V gives CDR1 SGDLS, CDR2 YYNGEE. Trimming at V came to 6 bases and at J to 3 bases, leaving 8 bases not matched to a gene. The CDR3 runs 16 residues. For the CDR3, the DNA is TGTGCCAGCAACCCCAGTGGGACTAGCGGCTACAATGAGCAGTTCTTC. This gives the protein CASNPSGTSGYNEQFF. The complete variable domain, with remaining parts taken from reference TRBV9 and TRBJ2-1, reads DSGVTQTPKHLITATGQRVTLRCSPRSGDLSVYWYQQSLDQGLQFLIQYYNGEERAKGNILERFSAQQFPDLHSELNLSSLELGDSALYFCASNPSGTSGYNEQFFGPGTRLTVL.

V usage is TRBV19 and J usage is TRBJ2-2; D ambiguous. Germline CDR1 reads LNHDA; CDR2 reads SQIVND (reference sequence). There are 14 residues in the CDR3. Deletions cut 4 bases from V and 6 bases from J, with 12 bases between. CDR3 sequence: CASSTMGGPGELFF. The CDR3 nucleotides are TGTGCCAGTAGTACCATGGGTGGGCCCGGGGAGCTGTTTTTT. The full variable domain, completed using reference TRBV19 and TRBJ2-2, is DGGITQSPKYLFRKEGQNVTLSCEQNLNHDAMYWYRQDPGQGLRLIYYSQIVNDFQKGDIAEGYSVSREKKESFPLTVTSAQKNPTAFYLCASSTMGGPGELFFGEGSRLTVL.

The chain combines TRBV15 with TRBJ2-2; no definite D call. The CDR3 spans 14 residues. V gave up 8 bases and J gave up 7 bases, with 17 bases separating them. The germline gives CDR1 LNHNV, CDR2 YYDKDF (reference sequence). The CDR3 spells CATSTTPPNGELFF. The CDR3 coding sequence is TGTGCCACCTCTACCACACCCCCGAACGGGGAGCTGTTTTTT.

The chain employs TRBV5-6 and TRBJ2-7, with D unclear. CDR1 SGHDT and CDR2 YYEEEE come from the germline V gene. There are 15 residues in the CDR3. The V and J ends lost 0 bases and 6 bases respectively, with 16 bases between them. In DNA form, the CDR3 reads TGTGCCAGCAGCTTGGGTGCACCCCCTCGGGCCGAGCAGTACTTC. Translated, it gives CASSLGAPPRAEQYF.

A remark on this clone: Other DNA sequences in the same sample also yield this CDR3. V gene TRBV6-6 combines with J gene TRBJ1-1; no definite D call. CDR3 length: 12 amino acids. V lost 5 bases, J lost 1 base, and 5 bases lay in between. CDR1 and CDR2 from the germline V gene are MNHNY and SVGAGI (reference sequence). CDR3 loop: CASSPGNTEAFF. The DNA for the CDR3 is TGTGCCAGCAGTCCAGGGAACACTGAAGCTTTCTTT.